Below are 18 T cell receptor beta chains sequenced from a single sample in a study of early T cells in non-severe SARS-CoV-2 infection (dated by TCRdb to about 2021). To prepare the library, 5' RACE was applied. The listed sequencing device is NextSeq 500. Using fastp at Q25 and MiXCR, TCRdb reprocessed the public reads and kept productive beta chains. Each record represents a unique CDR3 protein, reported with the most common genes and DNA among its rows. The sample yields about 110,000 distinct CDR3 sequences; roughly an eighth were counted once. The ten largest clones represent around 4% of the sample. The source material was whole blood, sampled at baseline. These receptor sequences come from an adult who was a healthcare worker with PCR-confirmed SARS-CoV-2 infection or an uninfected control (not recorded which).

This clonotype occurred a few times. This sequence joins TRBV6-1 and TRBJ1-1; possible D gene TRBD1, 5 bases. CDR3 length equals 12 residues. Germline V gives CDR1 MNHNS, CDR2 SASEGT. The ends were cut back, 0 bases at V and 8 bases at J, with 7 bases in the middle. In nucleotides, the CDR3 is TGTGCCAGCAGTGAAGCCCGACAGGAAGCTTTCTTT. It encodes CASSEARQEAFF.

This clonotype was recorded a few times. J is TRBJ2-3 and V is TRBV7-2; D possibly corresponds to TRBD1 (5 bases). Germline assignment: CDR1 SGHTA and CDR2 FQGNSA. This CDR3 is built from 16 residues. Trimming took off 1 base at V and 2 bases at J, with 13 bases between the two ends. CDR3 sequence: CASSLGIGAFTDTQYF. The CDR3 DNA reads TGTGCCAGCAGCTTAGGGATAGGGGCTTTCACAGATACGCAGTATTTT. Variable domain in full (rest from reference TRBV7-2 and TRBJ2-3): GAGVSQSPSNKVTEKGKDVELRCDPISGHTALYWYRQSLGQGLEFLIYFQGNSAPDKSGLPSDRFSAERTGGSVSTLTIQRTQQEDSAVYLCASSLGIGAFTDTQYFGPGTRLTVL.

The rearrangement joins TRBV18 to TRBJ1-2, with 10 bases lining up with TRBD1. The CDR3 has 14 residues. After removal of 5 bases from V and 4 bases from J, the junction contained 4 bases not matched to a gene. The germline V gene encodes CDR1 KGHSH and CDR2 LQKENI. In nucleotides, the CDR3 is TGTGCCAGCTCAGCTGGGACAGGGGCCTATGGCTACACCTTC. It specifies CASSAGTGAYGYTF.

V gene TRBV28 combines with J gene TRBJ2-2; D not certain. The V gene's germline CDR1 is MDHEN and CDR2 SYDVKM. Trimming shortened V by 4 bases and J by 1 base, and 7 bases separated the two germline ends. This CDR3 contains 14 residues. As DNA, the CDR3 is TGTGCCAGCAGTTGGCGGATGAACACCGGGGAGCTGTTTTTT. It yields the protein CASSWRMNTGELFF.

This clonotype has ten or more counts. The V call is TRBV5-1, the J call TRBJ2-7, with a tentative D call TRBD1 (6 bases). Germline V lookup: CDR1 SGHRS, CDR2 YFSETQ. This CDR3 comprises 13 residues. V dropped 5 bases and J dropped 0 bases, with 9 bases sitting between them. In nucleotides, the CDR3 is TGCGCCAGCAGAAACAGGGCCTCCTACGAGCAGTACTTC. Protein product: CASRNRASYEQYF.

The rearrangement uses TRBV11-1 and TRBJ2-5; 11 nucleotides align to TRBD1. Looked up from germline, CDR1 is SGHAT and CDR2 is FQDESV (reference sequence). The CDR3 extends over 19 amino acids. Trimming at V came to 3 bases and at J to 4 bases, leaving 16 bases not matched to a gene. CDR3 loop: CASSLKTGTGGRDGETQYF. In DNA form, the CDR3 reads TGTGCCAGCAGCTTGAAGACCGGGACAGGGGGTAGAGATGGAGAGACCCAGTACTTC.

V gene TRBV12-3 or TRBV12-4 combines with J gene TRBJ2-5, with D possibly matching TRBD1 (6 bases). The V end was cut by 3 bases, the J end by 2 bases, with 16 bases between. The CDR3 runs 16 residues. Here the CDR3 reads CASSFRGRQRQETQYF. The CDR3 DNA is TGTGCCAGCAGTTTCAGGGGAAGGCAGCGACAAGAGACCCAGTACTTC.

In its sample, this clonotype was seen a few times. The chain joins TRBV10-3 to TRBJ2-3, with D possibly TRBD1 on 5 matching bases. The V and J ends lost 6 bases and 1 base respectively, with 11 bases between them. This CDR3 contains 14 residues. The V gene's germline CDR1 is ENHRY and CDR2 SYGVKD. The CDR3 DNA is TGTGCCATCAGGGCAGGGATAGGCACAGATACGCAGTATTTT. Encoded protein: CAIRAGIGTDTQYF.

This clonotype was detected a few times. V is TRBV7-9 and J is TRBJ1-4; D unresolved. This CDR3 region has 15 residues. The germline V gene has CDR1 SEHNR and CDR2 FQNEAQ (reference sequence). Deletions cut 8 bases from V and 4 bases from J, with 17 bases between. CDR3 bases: TGTGCCAGCGCTCCGCAAGGAGGGCATAATGAAAAACTGTTTTTT. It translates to CASAPQGGHNEKLFF.

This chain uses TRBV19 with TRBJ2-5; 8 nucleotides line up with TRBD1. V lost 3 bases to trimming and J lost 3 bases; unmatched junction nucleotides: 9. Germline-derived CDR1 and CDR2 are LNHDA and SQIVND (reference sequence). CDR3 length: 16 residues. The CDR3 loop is CASSIFWTGSKETQYF. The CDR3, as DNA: TGTGCCAGTAGTATTTTCTGGACAGGGTCTAAAGAGACCCAGTACTTC.

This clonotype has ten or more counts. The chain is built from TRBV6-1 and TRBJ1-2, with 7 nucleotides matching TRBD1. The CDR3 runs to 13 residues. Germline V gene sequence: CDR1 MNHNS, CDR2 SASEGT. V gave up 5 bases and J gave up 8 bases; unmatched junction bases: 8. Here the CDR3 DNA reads TGTGCCAGCAGTCACGACAGGGCTGGCGGCTACACCTTC. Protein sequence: CASSHDRAGGYTF.

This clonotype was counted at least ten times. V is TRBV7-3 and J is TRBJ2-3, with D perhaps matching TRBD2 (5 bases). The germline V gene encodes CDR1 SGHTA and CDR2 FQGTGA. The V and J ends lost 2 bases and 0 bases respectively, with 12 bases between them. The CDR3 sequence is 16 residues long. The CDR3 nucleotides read TGTGCCAGCAGCTTATTCCGGACTCTCAGCACAGATACGCAGTATTTT. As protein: CASSLFRTLSTDTQYF. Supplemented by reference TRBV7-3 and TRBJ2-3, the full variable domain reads GAGVSQTPSNKVTEKGKYVELRCDPISGHTALYWYRQSLGQGPEFLIYFQGTGAADDSGLPNDRFFAVRPEGSVSTLKIQRTERGDSAVYLCASSLFRTLSTDTQYFGPGTRLTVL.

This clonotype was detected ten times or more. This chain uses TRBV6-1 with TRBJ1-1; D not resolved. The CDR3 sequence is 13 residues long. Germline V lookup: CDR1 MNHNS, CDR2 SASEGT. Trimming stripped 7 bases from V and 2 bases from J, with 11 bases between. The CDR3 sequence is CASKIVGNTEAFF. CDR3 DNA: TGTGCCAGCAAGATCGTCGGAAACACTGAAGCTTTCTTT.

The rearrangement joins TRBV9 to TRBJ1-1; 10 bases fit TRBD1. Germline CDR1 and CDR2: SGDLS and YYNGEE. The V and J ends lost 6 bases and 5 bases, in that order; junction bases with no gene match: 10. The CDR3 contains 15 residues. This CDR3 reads CASTKEGTGETEAFF. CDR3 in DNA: TGTGCCAGCACCAAAGAAGGGACAGGGGAAACTGAAGCTTTCTTT.

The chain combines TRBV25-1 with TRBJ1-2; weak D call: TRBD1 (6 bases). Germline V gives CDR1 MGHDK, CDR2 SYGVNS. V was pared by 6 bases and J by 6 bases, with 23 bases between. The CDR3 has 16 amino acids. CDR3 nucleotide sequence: TGTGCCAGCAGCGTTCGTTTCCCTCACAGGGATGATGGCTACACCTTC. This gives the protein CASSVRFPHRDDGYTF.

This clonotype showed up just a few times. The CDR3 spells CASSERRQGDGLAKNIQYF. Here the CDR3 DNA reads TGTGCCAGCAGTGAAAGAAGACAGGGTGACGGCCTAGCCAAAAACATTCAGTACTTC. The V and J genes are TRBV2 and TRBJ2-4, with 7 bases aligning to TRBD1. Germline CDR1 and CDR2: SNHLY and FYNNEI. This CDR3 comprises 19 residues. V lost 2 bases to trimming and J lost 0 bases; unmatched junction nucleotides: 13. Complete variable domain (other parts from reference TRBV2 and TRBJ2-4): EPEVTQTPSHQVTQMGQEVILRCVPISNHLYFYWYRQILGQKVEFLVSFYNNEISEKSEIFDDQFSVERPDGSNFTLKIRSTKLEDSAMYFCASSERRQGDGLAKNIQYFGAGTRLSVL.

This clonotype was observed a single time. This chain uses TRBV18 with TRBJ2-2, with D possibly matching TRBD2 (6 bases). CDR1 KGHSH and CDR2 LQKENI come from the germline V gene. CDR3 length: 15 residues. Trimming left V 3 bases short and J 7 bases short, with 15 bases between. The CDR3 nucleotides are TGTGCCAGCTCACCTGGGACTCTGCAGGGCGGGGAGCTGTTTTTT. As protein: CASSPGTLQGGELFF.

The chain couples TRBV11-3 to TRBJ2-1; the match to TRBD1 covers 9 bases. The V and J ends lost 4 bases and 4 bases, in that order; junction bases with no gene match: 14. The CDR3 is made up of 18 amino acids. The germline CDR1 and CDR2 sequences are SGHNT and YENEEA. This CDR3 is CASSSPPRSGQGYNEQFF. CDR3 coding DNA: TGTGCCAGCAGCTCCCCCCCCCGGTCGGGACAGGGTTACAATGAGCAGTTCTTC.